Following are 4 T cell receptor beta chains from one sample sequenced in a study of molecular identifiers for immune sequencing clone quantification (dated by TCRdb to the late 2010s). The receptor library was made with PCR. Sequencing was performed on a NextSeq 500. TCRdb handled the public reads itself, with Q25 trimming in fastp and clone calling in MiXCR, and kept productive beta chains. CDR3 protein sequences are deduplicated, and each keeps its most common genes and DNA. Recorded for this sample are about half a million distinct CDR3 sequences; around 23% of them occurred a single time. Together, the top ten hold approximately 0.8% of the sample. The specimen sequenced was naive CD8+ T cells from blood, with Jurkat cell RNA spiked in. Explained via the paper, the cell subset or site label denotes: FACS-sorted CD8+CD4-CCR7+CD45RA+ naive T cells. All receptors come from a human donor in good health. Some libraries in this study had Jurkat cell RNA spiked in.

This rearrangement joins TRBV18 to TRBJ2-2, with 7 bases lining up with TRBD1. J gave up 4 bases and V 8 bases, and 7 bases lay outside the gene matches. CDR3 length: 14 residues. The V gene's germline CDR1 is KGHSH and CDR2 LQKENI. Here the CDR3 DNA reads TGTGCCAGCCGACAGGGCCCAGCCACCGGGGAGCTGTTTTTT. It is translated as CASRQGPATGELFF.

CDR3 residues: CASSPDGGQGGAFF. CDR3 in DNA: TGTGCCAGCAGCCCCGACGGGGGACAGGGGGGAGCTTTCTTT. The chain couples TRBV9 to TRBJ1-1; TRBD1 matches 11 bases. This CDR3 spans 14 amino acids. J gave up 10 bases and V 4 bases, and 9 bases lay outside the gene matches. CDR1 SGDLS and CDR2 YYNGEE come from the germline V gene.

The sample holds many counts of this clonotype. J is TRBJ2-7 and V is TRBV4-3; 7 nucleotides line up with TRBD2. There are 15 residues in the CDR3. V was pared by 2 bases and J by 1 base, with 5 bases of the junction left unmatched. Germline CDR1 and CDR2: LGHNA and YSLEER. CDR3 protein: CASSQSRGYSYEQYF. Here the CDR3 DNA reads TGCGCCAGCAGCCAATCGCGGGGGTATTCCTACGAGCAGTACTTC.

This clonotype was detected a few times. Germline is not matched at one junction end, which may reflect a read error. J is TRBJ1-4 and V is TRBV27; 7 positions agree with TRBD1. Germline CDR1 is MNHEY and CDR2 is SMNVEV (reference sequence). The CDR3 spans 14 residues. The CDR3, as DNA: TGTGCCCGCAGGGGGTCGATGACTAATGAAAAACTGTTTTTT. Translated: CARRGSMTNEKLFF.